A single sample gave rise to the 24 T cell receptor beta chains below, sequenced in a study of blood T cells in healthy people across ages. Sample-barcoded 5' priming and a J-beta primer mix drove a second PCR of about 7 to 11 cycles. TCRdb used MiXCR to reprocess the 5' RACE reads, holding one entry per CDR3 protein. The sample yields approximately 830,000 distinct CDR3 sequences, 55% to 65% seen once. Input material: blood. The receptors stem from a man aged 30-40 years in good health.

The rearrangement joins TRBV11-2 to TRBJ2-2; tentatively, D is TRBD2 (5 bases). This CDR3 has 16 residues. V gave up 5 bases and J gave up 2 bases, with 15 bases separating them. The V gene's germline CDR1 is SGHAT and CDR2 FQNNGV. Here the CDR3 DNA reads TGTGCCAGCAGCCCTCTCCCCCGGGGAAACACCGGGGAGCTGTTTTTT. Protein: CASSPLPRGNTGELFF.

This clonotype was seen repeatedly, ten times or more. The chain joins TRBV10-3 to TRBJ2-3; a weak D match, TRBD2 (6 bases). In germline, CDR1 is ENHRY, CDR2 SYGVKD. The CDR3 is 12 residues long. V lost 7 bases, J lost 6 bases, and 11 bases lay in between. This CDR3 is CAIKPSDDTQYF. In nucleotides, the CDR3 is TGTGCCATCAAGCCTAGCGACGATACGCAGTATTTT.

The CDR3 region is CASSPQLAGSDEQYF. The CDR3 nucleotides are TGTGCCAGCAGCCCCCAGCTAGCGGGGTCCGACGAGCAGTACTTC. J is TRBJ2-4 and V is TRBV9; 9 bases are a match to TRBD2. The closer fit of TRBJ2-7 to the DNA end suggests the J call may be wrong. This CDR3 has 15 amino acids. Germline V gene lookup returns CDR1 SGDLS and CDR2 YYNGEE.

The CDR3 DNA is TGCAGTGCAACTGCAACCGATGAAAAACTGTTTTTT. Its protein is CSATATDEKLFF. The chain combines TRBV20-1 with TRBJ1-4; D call uncertain. V was clipped by 6 bases and J by 6 bases, with 11 bases between them. This CDR3 contains 12 residues. In germline, CDR1 is DFQATT, CDR2 SNEGSKA (reference sequence).

The chain recombines TRBV19 with TRBJ2-1; 8 nucleotides line up with TRBD2. Trimming at V came to 5 bases and at J to 10 bases, leaving 10 bases not matched to a gene. This CDR3 comprises 14 residues. The V gene's germline CDR1 is LNHDA and CDR2 SQIVND (reference sequence). CDR3 coding DNA: TGTGCCAGTAGTGAAACGGGACTAGGGGGAGAGCAGTTCTTC. Its protein product is CASSETGLGGEQFF.

The rearrangement uses TRBV10-3 and TRBJ2-3; D not certain. This CDR3 has 14 amino acids. Germline V gene lookup returns CDR1 ENHRY and CDR2 SYGVKD. V was shortened by 4 bases and J by 0 bases, with 8 bases between the two germline ends. CDR3 amino acids: CAISGGPSTDTQYF. The CDR3 nucleotides read TGTGCCATCAGTGGGGGTCCAAGCACAGATACGCAGTATTTT.

This clonotype was counted only a few times. The DNA for the CDR3 is TGTGCCAGCAGCTTGAGGGAGGCGGGGGGGCTATCAACAGATACGCAGTATTTT. It translates to CASSLREAGGLSTDTQYF. V gene TRBV5-5 combines with J gene TRBJ2-3; 9 bases are a match to TRBD2. The V gene end was trimmed by 1 base and the J gene end by 3 bases; junction bases not matched to a gene: 12. The CDR3 is 18 residues long. From germline, CDR1 is SGHKS and CDR2 YYEKEE (reference sequence).

The V and J genes are TRBV20-1 and TRBJ2-1; 7 positions agree with TRBD2. CDR3 length equals 16 residues. Unmatched junction bases numbered 6, after V lost 1 base and J lost 0 bases. CDR1 DFQATT and CDR2 SNEGSKA come from the germline V gene (reference sequence). The CDR3 loop is CSARADKRGSYNEQFF. The CDR3 DNA is TGCAGTGCTAGAGCTGATAAGCGGGGCTCCTACAATGAGCAGTTCTTC.

The chain couples TRBV2 to TRBJ1-1, with a tentative D call TRBD1 (5 bases). CDR1 SNHLY and CDR2 FYNNEI come from the germline V gene. Trimming pared 4 bases from V and 4 bases from J, leaving 19 bases between. There are 16 residues in the CDR3. CDR3 in DNA: TGTGCCAGCAGTGCCCCCTGGGGCCCGAGGTTCACTGAAGCTTTCTTT. Translated, it gives CASSAPWGPRFTEAFF.

The chain carries TRBV7-6 and TRBJ2-5, with D unresolved. The CDR3 runs 13 residues. The germline gives CDR1 SGHVS, CDR2 FNYEAQ. The V and J ends lost 8 bases and 0 bases respectively, with 10 bases between them. The CDR3 DNA is TGTGCCAGCGGACGGAACTACCAAGAGACCCAGTACTTC. Protein product: CASGRNYQETQYF.

This chain's CDR3 is CASSRRPNAPYEQYF. CDR3 nucleotide sequence: TGTGCCAGCAGCAGACGGCCTAATGCCCCCTACGAGCAGTACTTC. V gene TRBV7-9 combines with J gene TRBJ2-7, with D unclear. In germline, CDR1 is SEHNR, CDR2 FQNEAQ (reference sequence). The CDR3 extends over 15 amino acids. Trimming cost V 5 bases and J 2 bases, with 16 bases left between them.

The rearrangement joins TRBV6-5 to TRBJ2-3; D is perhaps TRBD1 or TRBD2 (5 bases each). V dropped 6 bases and J dropped 2 bases, with 15 bases sitting between them. CDR3 length: 15 amino acids. Germline CDR1 and CDR2: MNHEY and SVGAGI. The CDR3 region is CASRNPGRVTDTQYF. The DNA for the CDR3 is TGTGCCAGCAGGAATCCGGGACGGGTCACAGATACGCAGTATTTT.

CDR3 in DNA: TGTGCCAGCAGTGGCCGGGACAGGGGGTCTGGGGCCAACGTCCTGACTTTC. The encoded protein is CASSGRDRGSGANVLTF. The rearrangement joins TRBV6-1 to TRBJ2-6; 11 bases are shared with TRBD1. CDR3 length: 17 residues. The J segment lost 1 base and the V segment lost 4 bases, leaving 3 bases of the junction unmatched. Germline loops: CDR1 MNHNS, CDR2 SASEGT.

The V gene is TRBV20-1, the J gene TRBJ1-1; D is undetermined. Looked up from germline, CDR1 is DFQATT and CDR2 is SNEGSKA (reference sequence). This CDR3 region has 14 residues. Trimming cost V 5 bases and J 1 base, with 14 bases left between them. The DNA of the CDR3 is TGCAGTGCTGGGATAAAGGCCACGAACACTGAAGCTTTCTTT. Translation: CSAGIKATNTEAFF.

Written as DNA, the CDR3 is TGTGCCAGCAGCGTAAACTTGGAGGACACTGAAGCTTTCTTT. Protein: CASSVNLEDTEAFF. The chain is built from TRBV9 and TRBJ1-1; no reliable D call. The CDR3 has 14 amino acids. Between the trimmed V and J ends, which lost 1 base and 3 bases, there was a span of 10 bases. Germline V gene data show CDR1 as SGDLS and CDR2 as YYNGEE.

Worth noting for this clonotype: A junction end diverges from the germline sequence, so it may reflect a read error. This chain uses TRBV15 with TRBJ2-1; weak D call: TRBD1 (5 bases). This CDR3 is built from 14 residues. CDR1 is LNHNV and CDR2 is YYDKDF in the germline V gene (reference sequence). The CDR3 reads CATSRGQSYSEQFF. As DNA, the CDR3 is TGCGCCACCAGCAGAGGACAATCCTACAGTGAGCAGTTCTTC.

This rearrangement joins TRBV10-3 to TRBJ1-5, with unresolved D. V gave up 2 bases and J gave up 5 bases, with 7 bases separating them. Germline CDR1 and CDR2: ENHRY and SYGVKD. The CDR3 loop spans 13 amino acids. CDR3 residues: CAISERWDQPQHF. CDR3 bases: TGTGCCATCAGTGAGAGATGGGATCAGCCCCAGCATTTT.

CDR3 in amino acids: CASSLAGHMSTGELFF. The CDR3 DNA sequence: TGCGCCAGCAGCTTGGCAGGCCATATGTCCACCGGGGAGCTGTTTTTT. The chain recombines TRBV5-1 with TRBJ2-2, with D hard to call. CDR3 size: 16 residues. CDR1 is SGHRS and CDR2 is YFSETQ in the germline V gene. V gave up 0 bases and J gave up 4 bases, with 13 bases separating them.

The table lists this clonotype with a few counts. The rearrangement joins TRBV20-1 to TRBJ2-4; no clear D. Near its end, the DNA agrees better with TRBJ2-7, so the J call may be wrong. CDR3 length: 12 residues. Per germline, CDR1 DFQATT and CDR2 SNEGSKA (reference sequence). The CDR3: CSVGVSDYEQYF. In DNA form, the CDR3 reads TGCAGTGTTGGAGTGTCCGACTACGAGCAGTACTTC.

The chain carries TRBV6-6 and TRBJ1-1; unclear D gene. The CDR3 totals 15 residues. CDR1 and CDR2 from the germline V gene are MNHNY and SVGAGI (reference sequence). Trimming left V 6 bases short and J 1 base short, with 15 bases between. The CDR3 is CASREDAGSNTEAFF. The CDR3 DNA sequence: TGTGCCAGCAGGGAGGACGCGGGGTCGAACACTGAAGCTTTCTTT.

The gene calls are TRBV6-5 and TRBJ2-7; 7 nucleotides line up with TRBD2. The CDR3 runs 15 residues. Germline CDR1 and CDR2: MNHEY and SVGAGI. V trimming: 4 bases; J trimming: 7 bases; junction bases outside the gene matches: 13. The CDR3 DNA reads as TGTGCCAGCAGTTCCCCGGGCCTTCAAGCGGGAGAGCAGTACTTC. It translates to CASSSPGLQAGEQYF.

This clonotype was seen a handful of times. The genes are TRBV24-1 and TRBJ2-4; TRBD1 aligns across 8 bases. The end of the DNA aligns better with TRBJ2-7, so the J call may be wrong. This CDR3 spans 15 amino acids. Looked up from germline, CDR1 is KGHDR and CDR2 is SFDVKD. CDR3 sequence reads: CATSDSGQGVHEQYF. In nucleotides, the CDR3 is TGTGCCACCAGTGACAGTGGACAGGGAGTCCACGAGCAGTACTTC.

This clonotype showed up just a few times. The V call is TRBV4-3, the J call TRBJ1-2; D perhaps matches TRBD1 (5 bases). Germline CDR1 and CDR2: LGHNA and YSLEER. Trimming removed 0 bases from V and 8 bases from J, with 10 bases in between. This CDR3 comprises 13 residues. CDR3 region: CASSQESGRGYTF. The CDR3 coding sequence is TGCGCCAGCAGCCAAGAGTCAGGGAGAGGCTACACCTTC.

The chain joins TRBV30 to TRBJ2-3, with a possible D match to TRBD1 (5 bases). Trimming took off 2 bases at V and 1 base at J, with 10 bases between the two ends. Germline V gene data show CDR1 as GTSNPN and CDR2 as SVGIG (reference sequence). The CDR3 has 14 amino acids. DNA of the CDR3: TGTGCCTGGAGTAAGGGGTTTCGCACAGATACGCAGTATTTT. This encodes CAWSKGFRTDTQYF.